This T cell receptor (beta chain) comes out of a study of CD8+ T cells in alopecia areata. Overall study results and limits: Among the top 100, expanded CD8+ clones, as well as scalp clonality, were significantly decreased by tofacitinib. Given one nonresponder, whether baseline CD8+ expansion relates to response remains uncertain. Normal-skin resident alphabeta T cells also appear among scalp sample sequences.

Treatment noted: oral pan-JAK inhibitor, 5-10 mg twice daily. In regard to this clone: Its specificity is not known.

Investigators isolated RNA and reverse transcribed it into cDNA to act as the sequencing template. The method was immunoSEQ multiplex PCR; TCRdb's version includes in-frame clones alone and lacks a portion of them. The table records about 200,000 clones, roughly three fifths of them present only once. This CDR3 is 13 amino acids long. CDR1 and CDR2 (germline): SQVTM, ANQGSEA. Trimming took 2 bases from V and 4 from J, leaving 11 bases between them. The chain links TRBV29-1 to TRBJ1-1, with D possibly being TRBD1 (6 bases). This sample comprised CD4+ T cells sorted from blood, obtained at week 4, from a patient treated with tofacitinib. The TCR was taken from a human donor with alopecia areata. The CDR3 spells CSVETGRATEAFF. The DNA of the CDR3 is TGCAGCGTTGAAACAGGGAGGGCCACTGAAGCTTTCTTT.